A single count supports the clone carrying this TCR beta chain. TCRdb used MiXCR to reprocess the RT-PCR reads, holding one entry per CDR3 protein. This table holds approximately 61,000 distinct CDR3 sequences, about 14% found once. The sample comes from a study of patients and donors after allogeneic stem cell transplantation. Input material: blood, either unsorted or a sorted T cell fraction (not recorded which). The receptor's source is a human donor who was either an allogeneic HSCT recipient or a stem cell or donor lymphocyte infusion donor (not recorded which). It is not recorded whose cells these are; they may come from a transplant donor.

The CDR3 coding sequence is TGTGCCAGCAGCCCGCCGTTTGGTGAGCGCACAGATACGCAGTATTTT. Translating it yields CASSPPFGERTDTQYF. V is TRBV3-1 and J is TRBJ2-3, with D uncertain. Germline V CDR1 and CDR2: LGHDT, YNNKEL (reference sequence). Trimming took 4 bases from V and 1 from J, leaving 15 bases between them. The CDR3 extends over 16 amino acids.